These 9 T cell receptor beta chains were sequenced from one sample in a study of T cell changes during pregnancy in multiple sclerosis. The assay was immunoSEQ multiplex PCR, and TCRdb's table has in-frame clones only and misses some. The data hold some 70,000 clones, with 92% observed a single time. The specimen comprised CD8+ T cells from peripheral blood mononuclear cells, sampled in the third trimester of pregnancy. These receptor sequences come from a female donor in good health, enrolled as a control in a pregnancy study.

The chain combines TRBV9 with TRBJ2-7, with D tentatively TRBD1 (6 bases). This CDR3 has 13 amino acids. The germline V gene encodes CDR1 SGDLS and CDR2 YYNGEE. Trimming pared 2 bases from V and 6 bases from J, leaving 12 bases between. The CDR3 DNA follows: TGTGCCAGCAGCGTCGGCAGGGGATTCGAGCAGTACTTC. Encoded protein: CASSVGRGFEQYF. Based on the CDR3 plus reference TRBV9 and TRBJ2-7, the full variable domain is DSGVTQTPKHLITATGQRVTLRCSPRSGDLSVYWYQQSLDQGLQFLIQYYNGEERAKGNILERFSAQQFPDLHSELNLSSLELGDSALYFCASSVGRGFEQYFGPGTRLTVT.

The rearrangement links TRBV7-8 to TRBJ2-7; D is perhaps TRBD1 (6 bases). The V gene lost 1 base and the J gene lost 4 bases, with 11 bases spanning the gap. CDR1 is SGHVS and CDR2 is FQNEAQ in the germline V gene. This CDR3 has 14 residues. Here the CDR3 reads CASSLGGRGYEQYF. The CDR3 DNA reads TGTGCCAGCAGCTTAGGGGGGCGCGGATACGAGCAGTACTTC.

This rearrangement joins TRBV4-3 to TRBJ2-3; 7 bases are a match to TRBD1. The germline gives CDR1 LGHNA, CDR2 YSLEER. J gave up 0 bases and V 2 bases, and 5 bases lay outside the gene matches. This CDR3 contains 16 residues. The CDR3 nucleotides are TGCGCCAGCAGCCAAACCGACAGGGCCAGCACAGATACGCAGTATTTT. Translation: CASSQTDRASTDTQYF.

This chain links TRBV13 with TRBJ1-4; D is undetermined. The CDR3 runs to 13 residues. Deletions cut 8 bases from V and 7 bases from J, with 14 bases between. Germline CDR1 is PRHDT and CDR2 is FYEKMQ (reference sequence). This chain's CDR3 is CASLSREGEKLFF. In DNA, the CDR3 is TGTGCCAGCCTTTCTAGGGAGGGTGAAAAACTGTTTTTT.

The chain couples TRBV7-6 to TRBJ2-3, with D tentatively TRBD2 (5 bases). The V end was cut by 5 bases, the J end by 0 bases, with 21 bases between. Germline V gene lookup returns CDR1 SGHVS and CDR2 FNYEAQ. This CDR3 is 18 amino acids long. This CDR3 reads CASSPTVQTGGSTDTQYF. CDR3 nucleotide sequence: TGTGCCAGCAGCCCAACAGTCCAAACTGGAGGTAGCACAGATACGCAGTATTTT.

This rearrangement joins TRBV6-1 to TRBJ2-1; TRBD2 agrees at 9 bases. Looked up from germline, CDR1 is MNHNS and CDR2 is SASEGT. J was trimmed by 6 bases and V by 2 bases; bases with no gene match: 2. This CDR3 comprises 14 residues. CDR3 coding DNA: TGTGCCAGCAGTGAATGGCGGGGGGGCAATGAGCAGTTCTTC. The encoded protein is CASSEWRGGNEQFF.

This rearrangement joins TRBV30 to TRBJ1-3, with TRBD1 matching over 8 bases. V lost 5 bases to trimming and J lost 0 bases; unmatched junction nucleotides: 9. This CDR3 comprises 16 residues. Germline values: CDR1 GTSNPN, CDR2 SVGIG (reference sequence). CDR3 DNA sequence: TGTGCCTGGTTCTCCTGGACAGGGAGCTCTGGAAACACCATATATTTT. Encoded protein: CAWFSWTGSSGNTIYF.

The rearrangement joins TRBV7-2 to TRBJ1-2; D not certain. Germline loops: CDR1 SGHTA, CDR2 FQGNSA. Trimming took off 6 bases at V and 5 bases at J, with 22 bases between the two ends. CDR3 length: 16 residues. Written as DNA, the CDR3 is TGTGCCAGCAGTCATGAGGAGCAGAAAGAGGGTTATGGCTACACCTTC. Protein: CASSHEEQKEGYGYTF.

CDR3 bases: TGTGCCAGCAGCTACAGCGGGGGGTCCTACAATGAGCAGTTCTTC. Translating it yields CASSYSGGSYNEQFF. The gene calls are TRBV5-5 and TRBJ2-1, with TRBD2 matching over 9 bases. This CDR3 region has 15 residues. J gave up 1 base and V 3 bases, and 2 bases lay outside the gene matches. From germline, CDR1 is SGHKS and CDR2 YYEKEE (reference sequence).